The rows below give T cell receptor beta chains drawn from one sample of a study of early T cells in non-severe SARS-CoV-2 infection. TCRdb used MiXCR to reprocess the 5' RACE reads, holding one entry per CDR3 protein. There are around 44,000 distinct CDR3 sequences in the sample; approximately 6.5% occur only once, and under 25% lies in the top ten. The sequencing here drew on whole blood, taken at baseline. These receptors all come from an adult who was a healthcare worker with PCR-confirmed SARS-CoV-2 infection or an uninfected control (not recorded which). Each CDR3 is given with its conserved first and last residue. The D gene is left open where the match is weak. Not all rows give a size; the values are once, few, many and, for expanded clones, a class.

>.|TRBV4-1|TRBJ2-7|TRBD1
TGCGCCAGCAGACGGACAGGGGCCGACGAGCAGTACTTC
CASRRTGADEQYF
>.|TRBV7-2|TRBJ2-7|.
TGTGCCAGCAGCTTACCTGCCGGGACAAATTCCTACGAGCAGTACTTC
CASSLPAGTNSYEQYF
>many|TRBV6-1|TRBJ2-7|TRBD2
TGTGCCAGCAGCCGAGAGGCGGGACTAGCGAACGAGCAGTACTTC
CASSREAGLANEQYF
>many|TRBV20-1|TRBJ2-4|.
TGCAGTGCCCTTGAATTAGCCAAAAACATTCAGTACTTC
CSALELAKNIQYF
>.|TRBV29-1|TRBJ2-3|TRBD2
TGCAGCGTTGAGGATGGGACTAGCGGGATGGTAGATACGCAGTATTTT
CSVEDGTSGMVDTQYF
>medium-sized|TRBV4-3|TRBJ2-1|.
TGCGCCAGCAGCCAGGATACCCCGTCCTACAATGAGCAGTTCTTC
CASSQDTPSYNEQFF
>many|TRBV5-1|TRBJ2-4|.
TGCGCCAGCAGCCGCATGTCGGGGGTGGCCAAAAACATTCAGTACTTC
CASSRMSGVAKNIQYF
>many|TRBV4-3|TRBJ2-7|.
TGCGCCAGCAGCCAGGGTGTGGGGAGCTCCTACGAGCAGTACTTC
CASSQGVGSSYEQYF
>.|TRBV18|TRBJ2-1|TRBD1
TGTGCCAGCTCACCACAGAACAGGGGCAAGTGGAATGAGCAGTTCTTC
CASSPQNRGKWNEQFF
>few|TRBV29-1|TRBJ2-2|.
TGCAGCGTTGGGAGGGGAACCGGGGAGCTGTTTTTT
CSVGRGTGELFF
>few|TRBV9|TRBJ1-6|.
TGTGCCAGCAGCGTAGGGAGCTCCTATAATTCACCCCTCCACTTT
CASSVGSSYNSPLHF
>many|TRBV4-3|TRBJ2-3|.
TGCGCCAGCAGCCAAGATGGGCGGAGAGCAGATACGCAGTATTTT
CASSQDGRRADTQYF
>.|TRBV5-1|TRBJ2-5|TRBD1
TGCGCCAGCAGCAACGGACAGGGGCACCAAGAGACCCAGTACTTC
CASSNGQGHQETQYF
>.|TRBV7-9|TRBJ1-4|.
TGTGCCAGCAGCTTTAACAGGGACCTTAGCGAAAAACTGTTTTTT
CASSFNRDLSEKLFF
>many|TRBV6-2/TRBV6-3|TRBJ1-5|TRBD1
TGTGCCAGCAGTTCAGGGGGCCCAGACGGTAGCAATCAGCCCCAGCATTTT
CASSSGGPDGSNQPQHF
>many|TRBV6-5|TRBJ1-6|TRBD1
TGTGCCTCAAGGGGGCAGGGGGCCTATAATTCACCCCTCCACTTT
CASRGQGAYNSPLHF
>many|TRBV6-1|TRBJ2-6|TRBD1
TGTGCCAGCATCGAGGGGGCTTGGACCCCCAGCTCTGGGGCCAACGTCCTGACTTTC
CASIEGAWTPSSGANVLTF
>few|TRBV11-2|TRBJ2-7|TRBD2
TGTGCCAGCAGCCCCCTGACTAGCGGGAGACGGGAGCAGTACTTC
CASSPLTSGRREQYF
>many|TRBV23-1|TRBJ2-3|TRBD1
TGCGCCAGCAGTCAATCGATCATTAAGGGGGCGGATACGCAGTATTTT
CASSQSIIKGADTQYF
>many|TRBV24-1|TRBJ2-7|.
TGTGCCACCAGTGATTTACCCGCTCGGACCCTTGGGTCCTACGAGCAGTACTTC
CATSDLPARTLGSYEQYF
>.|TRBV11-3|TRBJ2-1|.
TGTGCCAGCAGCCGCGGGGCAGTGGGCGATGAGCAGTTCTTC
CASSRGAVGDEQFF
>many|TRBV4-3|TRBJ1-6|.
TGCGCCAGCAGCCAAGAGCTGGAGCGACGGCTATATAATTCACCCCTCCACTTT
CASSQELERRLYNSPLHF
>.|TRBV28|TRBJ2-7|.
TGTGCCAGCAGTACCCAAGGGGGGAGGGTGGTCGAGCAGTACTTC
CASSTQGGRVVEQYF
>few|TRBV12-3/TRBV12-4|TRBJ2-2|.
TGTGCCAGCAGTTTACACAGGGAGGTCGGGGAGCTGTTTTTT
CASSLHREVGELFF
>many|TRBV11-2|TRBJ1-6|.
TGTGCCAGCAGCTTGGGACCGTCCAATTCACCCCTCCACTTT
CASSLGPSNSPLHF